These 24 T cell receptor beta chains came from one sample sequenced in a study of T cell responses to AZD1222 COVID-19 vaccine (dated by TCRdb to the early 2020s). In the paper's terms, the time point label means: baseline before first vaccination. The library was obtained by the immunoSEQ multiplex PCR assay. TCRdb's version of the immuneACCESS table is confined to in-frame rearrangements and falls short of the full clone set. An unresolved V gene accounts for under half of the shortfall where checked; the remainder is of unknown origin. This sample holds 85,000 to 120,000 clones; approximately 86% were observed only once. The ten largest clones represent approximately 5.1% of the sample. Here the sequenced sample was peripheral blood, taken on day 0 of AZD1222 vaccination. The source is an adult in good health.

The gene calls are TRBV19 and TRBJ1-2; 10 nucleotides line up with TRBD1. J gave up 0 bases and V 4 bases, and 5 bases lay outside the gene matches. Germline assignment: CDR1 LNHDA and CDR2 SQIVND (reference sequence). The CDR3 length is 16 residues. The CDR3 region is CASSKTGGEANYGYTF. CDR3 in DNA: TGTGCCAGTAGTAAGACAGGGGGCGAAGCTAACTATGGCTACACCTTC.

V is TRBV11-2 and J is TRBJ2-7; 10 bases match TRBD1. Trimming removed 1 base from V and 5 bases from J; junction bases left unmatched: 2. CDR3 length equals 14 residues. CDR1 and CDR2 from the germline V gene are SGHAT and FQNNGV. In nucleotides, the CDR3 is TGTGCCAGCAGCTTAGCGGGACAGGGGAACGAGCAGTACTTC. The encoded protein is CASSLAGQGNEQYF. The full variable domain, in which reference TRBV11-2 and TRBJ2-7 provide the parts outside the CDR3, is EAGVAQSPRYKIIEKRQSVAFWCNPISGHATLYWYQQILGQGPKLLIQFQNNGVVDDSQLPKDRFSAERLKGVDSTLKIQPAKLEDSAVYLCASSLAGQGNEQYFGPGTRLTVT.

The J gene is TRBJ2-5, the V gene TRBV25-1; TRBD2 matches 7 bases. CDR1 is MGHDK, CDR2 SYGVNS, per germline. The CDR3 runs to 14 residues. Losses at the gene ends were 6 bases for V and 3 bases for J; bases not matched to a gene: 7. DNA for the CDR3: TGTGCCAGCAGCCGGTGGGGAGGGGAAGAGACCCAGTACTTC. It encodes CASSRWGGEETQYF.

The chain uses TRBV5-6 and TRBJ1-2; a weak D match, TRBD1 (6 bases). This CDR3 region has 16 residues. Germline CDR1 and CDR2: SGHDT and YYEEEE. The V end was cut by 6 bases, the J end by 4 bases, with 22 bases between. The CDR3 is CASTDKQGSRGYGYTF. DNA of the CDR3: TGTGCCAGCACCGATAAACAGGGATCTCGGGGCTATGGCTACACCTTC.

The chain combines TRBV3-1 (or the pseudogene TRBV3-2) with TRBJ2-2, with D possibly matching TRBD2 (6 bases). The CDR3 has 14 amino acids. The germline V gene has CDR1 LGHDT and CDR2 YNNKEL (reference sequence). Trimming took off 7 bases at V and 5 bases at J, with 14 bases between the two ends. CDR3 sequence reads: CASTARGWTGELFF. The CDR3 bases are TGTGCCAGCACGGCGCGGGGCTGGACCGGGGAGCTGTTTTTT.

The CDR3 DNA sequence: TGTGCCACCAGCAGAGATCTGGCCAGGGGAAGCAATCAGCCCCAGCATTTT. As protein: CATSRDLARGSNQPQHF. This rearrangement joins TRBV15 to TRBJ1-5, with D possibly TRBD1 on 6 matching bases. Germline V gene lookup returns CDR1 LNHNV and CDR2 YYDKDF (reference sequence). This CDR3 is built from 17 residues. V was trimmed by 0 bases and J by 1 base, leaving 13 bases between them.

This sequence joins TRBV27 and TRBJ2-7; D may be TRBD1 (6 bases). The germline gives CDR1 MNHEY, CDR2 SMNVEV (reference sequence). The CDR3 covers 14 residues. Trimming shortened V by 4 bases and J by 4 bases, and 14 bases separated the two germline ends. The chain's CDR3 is CASSSGDNWYEQYF. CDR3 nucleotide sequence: TGTGCCAGCAGTTCCGGGGACAATTGGTACGAGCAGTACTTC.

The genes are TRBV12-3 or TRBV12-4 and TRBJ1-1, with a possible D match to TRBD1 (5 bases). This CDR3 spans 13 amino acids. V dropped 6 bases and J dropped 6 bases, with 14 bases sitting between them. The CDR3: CASRWDRGAEAFF. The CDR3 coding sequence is TGTGCCAGCAGATGGGACCGGGGGGCTGAAGCTTTCTTT.

In nucleotides, the CDR3 is TGTGCCAGCAGCTTAGGGGCAGACAAGGAGACCCAGTACTTC. Its translation is CASSLGADKETQYF. The chain is built from TRBV5-4 and TRBJ2-5, with a weak D call TRBD1 (5 bases). This CDR3 comprises 14 residues. In germline, CDR1 is SGHNT, CDR2 YYREEE (reference sequence). Trimming stripped 2 bases from V and 5 bases from J, with 13 bases between.

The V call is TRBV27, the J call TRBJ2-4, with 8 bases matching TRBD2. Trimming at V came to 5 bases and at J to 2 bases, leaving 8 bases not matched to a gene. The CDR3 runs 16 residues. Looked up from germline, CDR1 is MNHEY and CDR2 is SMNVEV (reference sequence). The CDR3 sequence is CASSPGGGYSKNIQYF. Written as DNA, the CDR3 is TGTGCCAGCAGTCCCGGGGGGGGGTATTCCAAAAACATTCAGTACTTC.

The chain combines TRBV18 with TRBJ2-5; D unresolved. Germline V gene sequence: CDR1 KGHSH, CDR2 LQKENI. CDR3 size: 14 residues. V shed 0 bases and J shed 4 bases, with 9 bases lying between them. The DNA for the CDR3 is TGTGCCAGCTCACCACCTGCGGTAAGAGAGACCCAGTACTTC. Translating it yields CASSPPAVRETQYF.

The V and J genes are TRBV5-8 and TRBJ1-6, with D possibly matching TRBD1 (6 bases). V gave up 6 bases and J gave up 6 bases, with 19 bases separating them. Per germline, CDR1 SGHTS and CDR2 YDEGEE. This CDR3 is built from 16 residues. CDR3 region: CASNIEQGVTNSPLHF. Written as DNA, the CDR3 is TGTGCCAGCAACATCGAACAGGGAGTAACTAATTCACCCCTCCACTTT.

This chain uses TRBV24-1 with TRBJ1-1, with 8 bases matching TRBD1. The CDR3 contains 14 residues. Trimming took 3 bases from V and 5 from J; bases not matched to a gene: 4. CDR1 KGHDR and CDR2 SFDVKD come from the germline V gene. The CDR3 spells CATSDPDRATEAFF. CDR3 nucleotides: TGTGCCACCAGTGATCCGGACAGGGCGACTGAAGCTTTCTTT.

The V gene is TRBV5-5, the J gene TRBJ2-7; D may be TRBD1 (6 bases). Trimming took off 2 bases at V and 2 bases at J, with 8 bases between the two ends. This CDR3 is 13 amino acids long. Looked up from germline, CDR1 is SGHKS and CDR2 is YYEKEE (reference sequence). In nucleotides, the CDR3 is TGTGCCAGCAGCTTAACAGGGACCTACGAGCAGTACTTC. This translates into CASSLTGTYEQYF. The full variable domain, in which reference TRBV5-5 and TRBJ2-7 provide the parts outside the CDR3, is DAGVTQSPTHLIKTRGQQVTLRCSPISGHKSVSWYQQVLGQGPQFIFQYYEKEERGRGNFPDRFSARQFPNYSSELNVNALLLGDSALYLCASSLTGTYEQYFGPGTRLTVT.

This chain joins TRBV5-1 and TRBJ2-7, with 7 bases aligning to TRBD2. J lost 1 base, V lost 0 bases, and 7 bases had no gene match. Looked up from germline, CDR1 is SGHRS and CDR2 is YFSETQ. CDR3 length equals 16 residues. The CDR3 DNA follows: TGCGCCAGCAGCTTGGCGGCGGGAGTGTTTTCCTACGAGCAGTACTTC. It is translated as CASSLAAGVFSYEQYF.

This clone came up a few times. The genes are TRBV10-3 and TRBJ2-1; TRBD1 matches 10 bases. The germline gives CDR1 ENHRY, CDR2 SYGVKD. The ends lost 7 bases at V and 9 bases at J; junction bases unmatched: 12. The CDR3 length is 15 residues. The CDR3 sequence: CAIKGTGDGSGEQFF. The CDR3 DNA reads TGTGCCATCAAGGGGACAGGGGACGGAAGTGGTGAGCAGTTCTTC.

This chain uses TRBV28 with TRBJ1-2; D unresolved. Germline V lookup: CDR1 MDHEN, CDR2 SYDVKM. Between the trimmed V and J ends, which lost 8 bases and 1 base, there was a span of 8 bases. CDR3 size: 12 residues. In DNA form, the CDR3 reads TGTGCCAGCTGTCCCATTAACTATGGCTACACCTTC. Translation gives CASCPINYGYTF.

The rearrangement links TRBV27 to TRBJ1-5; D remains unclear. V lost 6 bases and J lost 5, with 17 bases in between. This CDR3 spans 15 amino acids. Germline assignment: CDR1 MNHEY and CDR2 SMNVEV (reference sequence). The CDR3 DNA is TGTGCCAGCAGCCAGAACGGCAGAAGAGATCAGCCCCAGCATTTT. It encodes CASSQNGRRDQPQHF.

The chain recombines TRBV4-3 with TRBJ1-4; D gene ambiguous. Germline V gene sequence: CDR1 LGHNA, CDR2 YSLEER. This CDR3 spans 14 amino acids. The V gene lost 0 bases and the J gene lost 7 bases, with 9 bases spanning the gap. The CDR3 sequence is CASSQDPLSEKLFF. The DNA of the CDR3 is TGCGCCAGCAGCCAAGATCCCCTGAGTGAAAAACTGTTTTTT.

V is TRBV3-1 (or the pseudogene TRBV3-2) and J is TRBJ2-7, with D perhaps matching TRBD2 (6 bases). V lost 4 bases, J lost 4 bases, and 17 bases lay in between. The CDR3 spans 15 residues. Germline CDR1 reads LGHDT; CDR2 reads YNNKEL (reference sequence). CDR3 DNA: TGTGCCAGCAGCCCCGCCACGGGGGATTGGTACGAGCAGTACTTC. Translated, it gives CASSPATGDWYEQYF.

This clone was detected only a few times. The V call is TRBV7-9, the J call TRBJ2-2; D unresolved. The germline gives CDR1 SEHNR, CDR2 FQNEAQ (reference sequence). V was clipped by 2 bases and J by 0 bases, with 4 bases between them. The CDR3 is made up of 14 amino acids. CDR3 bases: TGTGCCAGCAGCTTACAGGCGAACACCGGGGAGCTGTTTTTT. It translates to CASSLQANTGELFF.

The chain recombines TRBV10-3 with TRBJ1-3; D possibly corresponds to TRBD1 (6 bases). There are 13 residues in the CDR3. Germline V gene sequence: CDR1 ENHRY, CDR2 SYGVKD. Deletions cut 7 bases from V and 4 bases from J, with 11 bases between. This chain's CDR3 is CAITRGAGNTIYF. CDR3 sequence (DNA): TGTGCCATCACCCGGGGGGCAGGAAACACCATATATTTT.

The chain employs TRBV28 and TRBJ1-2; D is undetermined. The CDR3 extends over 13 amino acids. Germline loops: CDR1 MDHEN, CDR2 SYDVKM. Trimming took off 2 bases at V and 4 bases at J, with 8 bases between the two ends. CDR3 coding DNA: TGTGCCAGCAGTTTAGGTCCAATCTATGGCTACACCTTC. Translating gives CASSLGPIYGYTF.

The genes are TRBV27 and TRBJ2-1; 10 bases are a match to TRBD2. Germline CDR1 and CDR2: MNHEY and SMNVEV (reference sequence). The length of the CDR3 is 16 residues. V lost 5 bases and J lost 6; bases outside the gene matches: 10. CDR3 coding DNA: TGTGCCAGCAGTCCCATCGGGACTAGCGCCAGCAATGAGCAGTTCTTC. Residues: CASSPIGTSASNEQFF.